The T cell receptor beta chain under discussion was sequenced for a study of T cells in localized non-small cell lung cancer. The CDR3 is 17 amino acids. Germline lookup yields CDR1 SGHVS and CDR2 FQNEAQ. The trim removed 0 bases at V and 3 bases at J, leaving 8 bases unmatched. Sequencing was performed with immunoSEQ multiplex PCR; in TCRdb, only in-frame clones are kept and a portion is missing. The table shows about 35,000 clones, with more than 65% occurring only once. Sequences were derived from peripheral blood, sampled before any cancer treatment. The origin of this receptor is an older male donor with stage III squamous cell lung carcinoma. The rearrangement uses TRBV7-8 and TRBJ1-3; TRBD1 matches at 7 bases. The CDR3 bases are TGTGCCAGCAGCTTAGCTAACAGGGGATCGGGTGGAAACACCATATATTTT. Amino acid sequence: CASSLANRGSGGNTIYF.